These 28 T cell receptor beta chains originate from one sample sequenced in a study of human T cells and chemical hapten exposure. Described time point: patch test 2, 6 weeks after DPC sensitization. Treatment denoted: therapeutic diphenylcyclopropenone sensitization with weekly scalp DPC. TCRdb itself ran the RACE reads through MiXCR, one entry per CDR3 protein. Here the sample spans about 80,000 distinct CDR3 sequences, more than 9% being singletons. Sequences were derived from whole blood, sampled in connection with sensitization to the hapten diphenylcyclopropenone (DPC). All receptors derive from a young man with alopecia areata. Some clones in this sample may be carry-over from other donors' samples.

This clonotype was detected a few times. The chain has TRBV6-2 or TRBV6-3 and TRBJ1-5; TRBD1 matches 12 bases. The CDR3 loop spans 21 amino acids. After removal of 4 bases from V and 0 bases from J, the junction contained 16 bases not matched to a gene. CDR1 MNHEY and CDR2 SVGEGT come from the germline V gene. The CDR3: CASSWLQPPGQGARSNQPQHF. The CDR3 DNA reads TGTGCCAGCAGTTGGTTGCAACCTCCGGGACAGGGGGCTCGTAGCAATCAGCCCCAGCATTTT.

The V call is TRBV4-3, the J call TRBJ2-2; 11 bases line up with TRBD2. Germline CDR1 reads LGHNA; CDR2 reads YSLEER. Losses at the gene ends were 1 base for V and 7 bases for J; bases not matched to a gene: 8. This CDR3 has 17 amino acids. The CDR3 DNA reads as TGCGCCAGCAGCCAAGCTTTAGCGGGGGGGCCTGGCGGGGAGCTGTTTTTT. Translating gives CASSQALAGGPGGELFF.

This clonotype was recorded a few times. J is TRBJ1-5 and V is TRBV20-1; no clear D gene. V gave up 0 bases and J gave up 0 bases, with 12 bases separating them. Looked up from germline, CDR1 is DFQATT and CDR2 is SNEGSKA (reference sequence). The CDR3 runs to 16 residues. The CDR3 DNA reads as TGCAGTGCTAGAGATCAAAGGATTTATAGCAATCAGCCCCAGCATTTT. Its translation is CSARDQRIYSNQPQHF.

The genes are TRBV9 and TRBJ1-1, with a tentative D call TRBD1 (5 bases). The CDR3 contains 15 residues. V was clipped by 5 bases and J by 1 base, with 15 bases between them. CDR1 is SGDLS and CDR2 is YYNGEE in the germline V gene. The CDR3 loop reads CASSLRGDGNTEAFF. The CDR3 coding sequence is TGTGCCAGCAGTCTGCGGGGGGACGGGAACACTGAAGCTTTCTTT.

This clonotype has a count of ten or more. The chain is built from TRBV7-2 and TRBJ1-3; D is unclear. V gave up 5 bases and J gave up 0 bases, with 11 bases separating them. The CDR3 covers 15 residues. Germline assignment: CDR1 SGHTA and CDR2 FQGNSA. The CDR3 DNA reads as TGTGCCAGCAGCGCCCGGGTCGTCTCTGGAAACACCATATATTTT. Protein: CASSARVVSGNTIYF.

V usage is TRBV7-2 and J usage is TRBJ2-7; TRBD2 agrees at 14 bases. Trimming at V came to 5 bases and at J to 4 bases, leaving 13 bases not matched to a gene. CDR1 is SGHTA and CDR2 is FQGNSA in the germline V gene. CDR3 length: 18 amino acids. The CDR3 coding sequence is TGTGCCAGCAGCATCCCTGGACTAGCGGGGGGTTACCTTTACGAGCAGTACTTC. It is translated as CASSIPGLAGGYLYEQYF.

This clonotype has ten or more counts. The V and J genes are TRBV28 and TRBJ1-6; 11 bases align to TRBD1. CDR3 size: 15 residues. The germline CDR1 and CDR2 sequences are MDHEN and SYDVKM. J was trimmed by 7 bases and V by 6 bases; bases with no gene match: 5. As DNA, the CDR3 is TGTGCCAGCAGCCCCGGACAGGGGGCGAATTCACCCCTCCACTTT. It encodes CASSPGQGANSPLHF.

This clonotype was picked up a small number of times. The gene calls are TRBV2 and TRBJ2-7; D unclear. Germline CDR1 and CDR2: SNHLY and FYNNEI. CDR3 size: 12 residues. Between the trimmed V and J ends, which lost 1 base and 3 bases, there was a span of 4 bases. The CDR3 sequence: CASSEVGYEQYF. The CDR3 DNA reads TGTGCCAGCAGTGAAGTCGGCTACGAGCAGTACTTC.

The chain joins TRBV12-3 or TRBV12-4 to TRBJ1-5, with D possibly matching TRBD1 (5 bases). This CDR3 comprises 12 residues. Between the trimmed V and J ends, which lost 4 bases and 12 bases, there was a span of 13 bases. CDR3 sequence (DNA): TGTGCCAGCAGTTCCTCGGGACGAAACCAGCATTTT. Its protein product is CASSSSGRNQHF.

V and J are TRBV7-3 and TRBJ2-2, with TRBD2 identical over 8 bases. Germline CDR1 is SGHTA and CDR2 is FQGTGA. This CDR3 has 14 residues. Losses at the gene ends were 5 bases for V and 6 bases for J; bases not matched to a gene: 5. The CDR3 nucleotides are TGTGCCAGCAGCAGCGGGGGCCGTTCCGGGGAGCTGTTTTTT. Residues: CASSSGGRSGELFF.

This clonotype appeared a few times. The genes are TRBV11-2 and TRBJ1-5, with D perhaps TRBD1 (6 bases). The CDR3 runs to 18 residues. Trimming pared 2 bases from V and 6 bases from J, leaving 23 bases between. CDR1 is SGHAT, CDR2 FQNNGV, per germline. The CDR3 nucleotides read TGTGCCAGCAGCTTAAAAAACCCCCTTGGGACAAGGATTCAGCCCCAGCATTTT. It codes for CASSLKNPLGTRIQPQHF.

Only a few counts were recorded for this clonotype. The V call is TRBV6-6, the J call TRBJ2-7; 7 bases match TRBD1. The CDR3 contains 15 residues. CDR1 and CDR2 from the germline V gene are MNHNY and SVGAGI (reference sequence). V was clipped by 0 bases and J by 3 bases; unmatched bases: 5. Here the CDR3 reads CASSYSARDSYEQYF. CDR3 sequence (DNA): TGTGCCAGCAGTTACTCCGCCCGGGACAGCTACGAGCAGTACTTC.

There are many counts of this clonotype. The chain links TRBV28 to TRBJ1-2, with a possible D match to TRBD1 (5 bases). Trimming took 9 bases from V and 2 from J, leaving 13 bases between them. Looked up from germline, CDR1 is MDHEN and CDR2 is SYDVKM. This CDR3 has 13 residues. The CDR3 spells CASRGRGNYGYTF. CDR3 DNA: TGTGCCAGTCGAGGTCGGGGGAACTATGGCTACACCTTC.

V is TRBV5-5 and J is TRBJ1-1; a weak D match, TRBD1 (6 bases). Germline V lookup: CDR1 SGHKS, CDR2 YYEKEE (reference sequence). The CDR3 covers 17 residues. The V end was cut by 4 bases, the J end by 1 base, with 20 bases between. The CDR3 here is CASSPEDWTDRNTEAFF. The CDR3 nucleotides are TGTGCCAGCAGCCCGGAGGACTGGACGGACAGGAACACTGAAGCTTTCTTT.

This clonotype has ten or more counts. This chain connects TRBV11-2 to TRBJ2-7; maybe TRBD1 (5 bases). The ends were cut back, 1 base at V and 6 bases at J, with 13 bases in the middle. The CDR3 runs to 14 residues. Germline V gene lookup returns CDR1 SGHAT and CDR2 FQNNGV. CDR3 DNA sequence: TGTGCCAGCAGCTTAGTCCCAGGGATCGGCGAGCAGTACTTC. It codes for CASSLVPGIGEQYF.

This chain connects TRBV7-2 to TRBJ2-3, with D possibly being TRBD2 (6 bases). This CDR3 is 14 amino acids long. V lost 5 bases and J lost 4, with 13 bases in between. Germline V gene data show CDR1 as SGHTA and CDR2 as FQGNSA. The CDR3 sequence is CASSQSSVSDTQYF. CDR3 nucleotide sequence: TGTGCCAGCAGCCAATCTAGCGTTTCAGATACGCAGTATTTT. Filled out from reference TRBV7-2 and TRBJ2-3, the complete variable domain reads GAGVSQSPSNKVTEKGKDVELRCDPISGHTALYWYRQSLGQGLEFLIYFQGNSAPDKSGLPSDRFSAERTGGSVSTLTIQRTQQEDSAVYLCASSQSSVSDTQYFGPGTRLTVL.

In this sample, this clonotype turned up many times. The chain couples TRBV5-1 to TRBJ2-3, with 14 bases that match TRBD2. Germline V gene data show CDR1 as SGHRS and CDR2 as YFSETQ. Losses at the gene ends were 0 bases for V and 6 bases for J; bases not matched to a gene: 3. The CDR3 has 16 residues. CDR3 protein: CASSLAGTSGGDTQYF. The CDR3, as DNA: TGCGCCAGCAGCTTGGCAGGGACTAGCGGGGGTGATACGCAGTATTTT.

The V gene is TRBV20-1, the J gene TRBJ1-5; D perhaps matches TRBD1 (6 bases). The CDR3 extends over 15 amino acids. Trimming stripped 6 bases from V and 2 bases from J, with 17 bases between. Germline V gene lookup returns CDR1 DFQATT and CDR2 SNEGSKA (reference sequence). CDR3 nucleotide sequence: TGCAGTGCCTCAACTCGGGGGCTAGGCAATCAGCCCCAGCATTTT. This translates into CSASTRGLGNQPQHF.

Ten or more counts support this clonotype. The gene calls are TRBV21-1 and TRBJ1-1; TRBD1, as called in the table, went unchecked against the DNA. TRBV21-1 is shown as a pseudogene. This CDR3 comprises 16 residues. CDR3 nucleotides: TGTGCCAGCAGCAAAGTCACAGGGGTCATGAACACTGAAGCTTTCTTT. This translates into CASSKVTGVMNTEAFF.

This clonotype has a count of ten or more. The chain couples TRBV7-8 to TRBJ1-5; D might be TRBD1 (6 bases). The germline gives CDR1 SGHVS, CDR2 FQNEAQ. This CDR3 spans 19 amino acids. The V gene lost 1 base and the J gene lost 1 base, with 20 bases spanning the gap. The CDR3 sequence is CASSLVAWTAIYSNQPQHF. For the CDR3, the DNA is TGTGCCAGCAGCTTAGTAGCATGGACAGCTATATACAGCAATCAGCCCCAGCATTTT.

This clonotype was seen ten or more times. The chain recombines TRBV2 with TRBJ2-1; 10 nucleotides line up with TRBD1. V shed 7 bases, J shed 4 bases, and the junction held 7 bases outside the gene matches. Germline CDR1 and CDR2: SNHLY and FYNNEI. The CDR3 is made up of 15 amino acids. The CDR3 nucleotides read TGTGCCAGCATCCGGGACAGGGGTACGTACAATGAGCAGTTCTTC. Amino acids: CASIRDRGTYNEQFF.

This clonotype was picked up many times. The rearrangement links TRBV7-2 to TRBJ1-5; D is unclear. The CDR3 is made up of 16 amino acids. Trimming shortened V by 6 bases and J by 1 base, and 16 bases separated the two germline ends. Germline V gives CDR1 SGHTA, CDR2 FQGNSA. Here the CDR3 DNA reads TGTGCCAGCAGTCTCTCACCGACTCTAAGCAATCAGCCCCAGCATTTT. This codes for CASSLSPTLSNQPQHF.

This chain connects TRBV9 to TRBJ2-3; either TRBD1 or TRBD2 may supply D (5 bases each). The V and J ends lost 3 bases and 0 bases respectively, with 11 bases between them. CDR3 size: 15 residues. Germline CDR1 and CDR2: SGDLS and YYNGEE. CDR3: CASSAGTLSTDTQYF. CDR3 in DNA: TGTGCCAGCAGCGCCGGGACCCTGAGCACAGATACGCAGTATTTT.

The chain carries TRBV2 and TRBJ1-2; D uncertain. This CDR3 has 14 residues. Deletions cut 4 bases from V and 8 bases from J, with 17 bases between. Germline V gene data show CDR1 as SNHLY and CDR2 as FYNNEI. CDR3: CASSVFGISAGYTF. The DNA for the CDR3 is TGTGCCAGCAGTGTCTTCGGCATATCAGCAGGCTACACCTTC.

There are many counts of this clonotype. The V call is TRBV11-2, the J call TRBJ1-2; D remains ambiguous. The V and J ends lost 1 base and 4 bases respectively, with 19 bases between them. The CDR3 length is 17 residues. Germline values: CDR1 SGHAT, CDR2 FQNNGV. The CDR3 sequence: CASSLGPERRLIYGYTF. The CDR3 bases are TGTGCCAGCAGCTTAGGACCCGAGAGACGGCTAATCTATGGCTACACCTTC.

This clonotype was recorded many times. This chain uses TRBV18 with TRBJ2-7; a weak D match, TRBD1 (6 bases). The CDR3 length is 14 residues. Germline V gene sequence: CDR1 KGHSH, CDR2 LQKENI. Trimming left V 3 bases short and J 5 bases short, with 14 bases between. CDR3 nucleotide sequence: TGTGCCAGCTCACCCAGAACAGGGTCCAACGAGCAGTACGTC. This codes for CASSPRTGSNEQYV.

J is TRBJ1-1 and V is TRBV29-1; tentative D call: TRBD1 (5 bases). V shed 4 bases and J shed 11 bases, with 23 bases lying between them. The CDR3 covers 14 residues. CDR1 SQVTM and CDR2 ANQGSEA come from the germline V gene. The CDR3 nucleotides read TGCAGCGTTGTGGGGGGGTTGGCCAGACCAAGGGCTTTCTTT. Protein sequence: CSVVGGLARPRAFF.

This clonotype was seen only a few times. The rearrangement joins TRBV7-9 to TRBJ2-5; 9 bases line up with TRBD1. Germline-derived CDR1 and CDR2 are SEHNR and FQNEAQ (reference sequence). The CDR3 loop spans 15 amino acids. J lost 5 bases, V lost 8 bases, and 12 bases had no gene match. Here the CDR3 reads CASRTTGTGSETQYF. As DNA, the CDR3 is TGTGCCAGCCGGACGACCGGGACAGGGAGTGAGACCCAGTACTTC.